The next 19 T cell receptor beta chains were all read from a single sample in a study of blood T cell repertoires in COVID-19. Clones were read by immunoSEQ multiplex PCR, and TCRdb kept only the in-frame ones, dropping some. The sample holds about 340,000 clones, about 90% seen once. The sequenced sample consisted of peripheral blood. Receptor source: a woman in her sixties or seventies with COVID-19, enrolled during active disease.

The chain carries TRBV5-1 and TRBJ2-3; 11 bases line up with TRBD2. Germline CDR1 reads SGHRS; CDR2 reads YFSETQ. The CDR3 consists of 18 residues. V trimming: 0 bases; J trimming: 4 bases; junction bases outside the gene matches: 10. CDR3 amino acids: CASSLVASGGSMSDTQYF. CDR3 DNA sequence: TGCGCCAGCAGCTTGGTGGCTAGCGGGGGGTCGATGTCAGATACGCAGTATTTT. The whole variable domain, filled in from reference TRBV5-1 and TRBJ2-3, reads KAGVTQTPRYLIKTRGQQVTLSCSPISGHRSVSWYQQTPGQGLQFLFEYFSETQRNKGNFPGRFSGRQFSNSRSEMNVSTLELGDSALYLCASSLVASGGSMSDTQYFGPGTRLTVL.

The rearrangement joins TRBV7-2 to TRBJ2-7; 12 bases agree with TRBD2. This CDR3 spans 14 amino acids. CDR1 is SGHTA, CDR2 FQGNSA, per germline. V gave up 5 bases and J gave up 9 bases; unmatched junction bases: 8. CDR3 loop: CASSHTSGGLWQYF. The CDR3 DNA reads as TGTGCCAGCAGCCATACTAGCGGGGGGTTATGGCAGTACTTC.

The genes are TRBV5-4 and TRBJ2-4; unclear D gene. The CDR3 spans 14 residues. The germline V and J ends were trimmed by 1 base and 8 bases, with 13 bases remaining between them. CDR1 SGHNT and CDR2 YYREEE come from the germline V gene (reference sequence). CDR3 region: CASSLYAYSDIQYF. CDR3 DNA sequence: TGTGCCAGCAGCTTGTACGCATATTCGGACATTCAGTACTTC.

This chain connects TRBV24-1 to TRBJ1-4; 7 nucleotides align to TRBD1. This CDR3 has 15 residues. Trimming took 3 bases from V and 7 from J; bases not matched to a gene: 7. Germline loops: CDR1 KGHDR, CDR2 SFDVKD. This CDR3 reads CATSDHRGEGEKLFF. CDR3 nucleotide sequence: TGTGCCACCAGTGATCACAGGGGAGAGGGTGAAAAACTGTTTTTT.

The CDR3 DNA follows: TGTGCCAGCAGCACGTTTAGCGGGGGGGCTGACATTCAGTACTTC. Amino acids: CASSTFSGGADIQYF. The chain has TRBV5-6 and TRBJ2-4; 11 bases map to TRBD2. The germline V gene encodes CDR1 SGHDT and CDR2 YYEEEE. CDR3 length: 15 amino acids. After removal of 4 bases from V and 8 bases from J, the junction contained 8 bases not matched to a gene.

The chain couples TRBV27 to TRBJ1-2; possible D gene TRBD1, 6 bases. The germline gives CDR1 MNHEY, CDR2 SMNVEV (reference sequence). The CDR3 has 13 residues. V lost 2 bases and J lost 5, with 9 bases in between. In DNA, the CDR3 is TGTGCCAGCAGTTTAACAGGGATATATGGCTACACCTTC. It codes for CASSLTGIYGYTF.

The V call is TRBV30, the J call TRBJ1-6; D gene unclear. Per germline, CDR1 GTSNPN and CDR2 SVGIG (reference sequence). V was clipped by 2 bases and J by 10 bases, with 12 bases between them. CDR3 length: 13 residues. CDR3 DNA sequence: TGTGCCTGGAGTAGAGGGAGCGGATCACCCCTCCACTTT. This translates into CAWSRGSGSPLHF.

The gene calls are TRBV7-6 and TRBJ1-1, with a possible D match to TRBD1 (5 bases). Germline V lookup: CDR1 SGHVS, CDR2 FNYEAQ. Trimming took off 5 bases at V and 5 bases at J, with 15 bases between the two ends. CDR3 length: 14 amino acids. The CDR3: CASSPGRGGTEAFF. CDR3 DNA sequence: TGTGCCAGCAGCCCGGGTCGGGGGGGGACTGAAGCTTTCTTT. Together with reference TRBV7-6 and TRBJ1-1, the CDR3 gives the full variable domain: GAGVSQSPRYKVTKRGQDVALRCDPISGHVSLYWYRQALGQGPEFLTYFNYEAQQDKSGLPNDRFSAERPEGSISTLTIQRTEQRDSAMYRCASSPGRGGTEAFFGQGTRLTVV.

This clone was detected a few times. V and J are TRBV7-2 and TRBJ1-1, with D possibly matching TRBD1 (5 bases). CDR3 length: 18 residues. Trimming shortened V by 7 bases and J by 0 bases, and 24 bases separated the two germline ends. In germline, CDR1 is SGHTA, CDR2 FQGNSA. CDR3 sequence (DNA): TGTGCCAGCACCCCGCATGCGGGGGTGGCCACAATGAACACTGAAGCTTTCTTT. It specifies CASTPHAGVATMNTEAFF.

The genes are TRBV27 and TRBJ1-5; D gene uncertain. The germline V and J ends were trimmed by 2 bases and 4 bases, with 9 bases remaining between them. In germline, CDR1 is MNHEY, CDR2 SMNVEV (reference sequence). CDR3 length equals 14 residues. CDR3 coding DNA: TGTGCCAGCAGTTTAACCAGGTGGAATCAGCCCCAGCATTTT. Protein sequence: CASSLTRWNQPQHF.

V gene TRBV30 combines with J gene TRBJ2-7, with a tentative D call TRBD2 (5 bases). The V gene's germline CDR1 is GTSNPN and CDR2 SVGIG (reference sequence). The CDR3 sequence is 13 residues long. V lost 1 base and J lost 0, with 7 bases in between. Here the CDR3 reads CAWSEGASYEQYF. Written as DNA, the CDR3 is TGTGCCTGGAGTGAGGGAGCCTCCTACGAGCAGTACTTC. The whole variable domain, filled in from reference TRBV30 and TRBJ2-7, reads SQTIHQWPATLVQPVGSPLSLECTVEGTSNPNLYWYRQAAGRGLQLLFYSVGIGQISSEVPQNLSASRPQDRQFILSSKKLLLSDSGFYLCAWSEGASYEQYFGPGTRLTVT.

V usage is TRBV27 and J usage is TRBJ2-1, with 7 nucleotides matching TRBD2. With 6 bases clipped from V and 4 bases from J, the junction kept 9 bases outside the gene matches. Germline CDR1 reads MNHEY; CDR2 reads SMNVEV (reference sequence). The CDR3 consists of 15 residues. Here the CDR3 reads CASRPLASTYNEQFF. CDR3 nucleotides: TGTGCCAGCAGGCCACTAGCGTCTACTTACAATGAGCAGTTCTTC.

The CDR3, as DNA: TGTGCCAGCAGTAAAATTCAGGCTAACACTGAAGCTTTCTTT. Translated, it gives CASSKIQANTEAFF. This chain joins TRBV2 and TRBJ1-1; D gene ambiguous. CDR1 is SNHLY and CDR2 is FYNNEI in the germline V gene. V gave up 5 bases and J gave up 2 bases, with 12 bases separating them. The CDR3 has 14 amino acids.

V is TRBV5-6 and J is TRBJ2-7; D is perhaps TRBD2 (5 bases). V lost 0 bases and J lost 7, with 11 bases in between. This CDR3 region has 13 residues. Per germline, CDR1 SGHDT and CDR2 YYEEEE. The CDR3 sequence is CASSLVRGGEQYF. The CDR3 bases are TGTGCCAGCAGCTTGGTCCGGGGTGGTGAGCAGTACTTC.

CDR3 sequence: CAWSNRGSGNTIYF. The CDR3 nucleotides read TGTGCCTGGAGTAATAGGGGCTCTGGAAACACCATATATTTT. The rearrangement joins TRBV30 to TRBJ1-3; the D gene is possibly TRBD1 (5 bases). Trimming stripped 2 bases from V and 0 bases from J, with 8 bases between. CDR1 GTSNPN and CDR2 SVGIG come from the germline V gene (reference sequence). The CDR3 consists of 14 residues.

The V and J genes are TRBV18 and TRBJ2-2, with D unresolved. CDR3 length equals 14 residues. Germline V gene lookup returns CDR1 KGHSH and CDR2 LQKENI. Trimming pared 2 bases from V and 4 bases from J, leaving 8 bases between. The CDR3 DNA reads as TGTGCCAGCTCACCATATTCTATCACCGGGGAGCTGTTTTTT. Its protein product is CASSPYSITGELFF.

V usage is TRBV19 and J usage is TRBJ2-7, with D maybe TRBD1 (6 bases). Trimming took off 5 bases at V and 1 base at J, with 12 bases between the two ends. The CDR3 contains 14 residues. Germline V gene sequence: CDR1 LNHDA, CDR2 SQIVND (reference sequence). CDR3 nucleotides: TGTGCCAGTAGTTATGCAGGGGATTCCTACGAGCAGTACTTC. Its translation: CASSYAGDSYEQYF.

V and J are TRBV5-4 and TRBJ2-7; 9 bases line up with TRBD1. The CDR3 runs 15 residues. The trim removed 0 bases at V and 6 bases at J, leaving 7 bases unmatched. CDR1 and CDR2 from the germline V gene are SGHNT and YYREEE (reference sequence). This CDR3 is CASSLEAGQGSEQYF. The CDR3 nucleotides are TGTGCCAGCAGCTTGGAAGCGGGACAGGGTTCCGAGCAGTACTTC.

This chain joins TRBV11-2 and TRBJ2-7; 7 bases map to TRBD2. Germline V CDR1 and CDR2: SGHAT, FQNNGV. The J segment lost 3 bases and the V segment lost 1 base, leaving 6 bases of the junction unmatched. The CDR3 spans 15 residues. The CDR3 DNA reads TGTGCCAGCAGCTTAGTTCTAACGGGGGGCTACGAGCAGTACTTC. This codes for CASSLVLTGGYEQYF.